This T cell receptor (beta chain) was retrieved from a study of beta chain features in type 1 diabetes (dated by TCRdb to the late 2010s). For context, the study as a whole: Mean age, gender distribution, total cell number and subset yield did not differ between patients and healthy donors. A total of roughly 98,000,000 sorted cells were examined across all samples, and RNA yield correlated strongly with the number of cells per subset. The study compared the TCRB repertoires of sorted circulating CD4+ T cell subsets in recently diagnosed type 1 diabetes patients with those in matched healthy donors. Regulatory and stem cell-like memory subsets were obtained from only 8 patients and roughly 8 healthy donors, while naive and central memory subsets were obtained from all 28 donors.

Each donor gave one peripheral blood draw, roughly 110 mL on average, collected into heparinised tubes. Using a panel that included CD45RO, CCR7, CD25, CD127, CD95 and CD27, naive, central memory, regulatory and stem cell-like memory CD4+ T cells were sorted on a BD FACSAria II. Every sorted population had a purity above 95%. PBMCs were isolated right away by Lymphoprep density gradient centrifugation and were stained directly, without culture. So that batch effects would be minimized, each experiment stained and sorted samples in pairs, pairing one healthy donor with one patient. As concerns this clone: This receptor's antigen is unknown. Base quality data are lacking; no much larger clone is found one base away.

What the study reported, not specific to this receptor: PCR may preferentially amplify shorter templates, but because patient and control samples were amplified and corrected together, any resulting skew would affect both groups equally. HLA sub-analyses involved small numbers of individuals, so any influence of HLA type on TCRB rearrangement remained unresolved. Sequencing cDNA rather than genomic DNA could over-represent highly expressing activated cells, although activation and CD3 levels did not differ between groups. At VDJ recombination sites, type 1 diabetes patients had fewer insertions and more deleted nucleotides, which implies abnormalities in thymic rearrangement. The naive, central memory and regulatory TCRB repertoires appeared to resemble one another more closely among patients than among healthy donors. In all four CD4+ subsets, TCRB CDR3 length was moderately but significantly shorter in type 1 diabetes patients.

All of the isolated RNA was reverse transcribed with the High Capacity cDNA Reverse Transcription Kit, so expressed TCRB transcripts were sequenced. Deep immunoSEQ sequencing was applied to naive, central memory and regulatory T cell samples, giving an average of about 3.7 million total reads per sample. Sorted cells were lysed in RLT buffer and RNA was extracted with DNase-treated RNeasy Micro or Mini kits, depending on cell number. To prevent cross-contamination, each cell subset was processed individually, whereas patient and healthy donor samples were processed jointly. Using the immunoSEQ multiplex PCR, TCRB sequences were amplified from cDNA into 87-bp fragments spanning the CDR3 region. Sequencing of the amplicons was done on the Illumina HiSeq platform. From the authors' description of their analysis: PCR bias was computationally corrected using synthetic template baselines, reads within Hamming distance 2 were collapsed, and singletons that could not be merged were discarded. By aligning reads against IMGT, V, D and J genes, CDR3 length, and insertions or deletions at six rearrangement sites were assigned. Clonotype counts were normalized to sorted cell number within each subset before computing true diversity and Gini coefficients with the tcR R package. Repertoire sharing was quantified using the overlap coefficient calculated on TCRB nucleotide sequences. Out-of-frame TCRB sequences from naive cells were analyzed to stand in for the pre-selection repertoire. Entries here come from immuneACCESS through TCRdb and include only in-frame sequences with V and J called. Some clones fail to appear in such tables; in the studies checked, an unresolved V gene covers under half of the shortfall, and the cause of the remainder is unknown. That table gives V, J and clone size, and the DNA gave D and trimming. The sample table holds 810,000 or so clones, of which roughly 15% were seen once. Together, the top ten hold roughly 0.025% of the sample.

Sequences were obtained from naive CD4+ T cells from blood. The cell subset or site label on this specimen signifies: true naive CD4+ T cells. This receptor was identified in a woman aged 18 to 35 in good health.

The CDR3 region reads CASSTGQEYEQYF. The nucleotides read TGTGCCAGCAGTACGGGACAGGAGTACGAGCAGTACTTC. The receptor chain draws on TRBV28 and TRBJ2-7; TRBD1 lines up with 8 middle nucleotides. CDR1 and CDR2, looked up from the germline V gene, are MDHEN and SYDVKM. V trim: 5 bases; J trim: 4 bases; unmatched bases: 4. The CDR3 measures 13 amino acids from cysteine to phenylalanine. The DNA shown is the 39-base CDR3, in frame from base 1.